The 9 T cell receptor beta chains given below trace back to one sample, sequenced in a study of long-term antiretroviral therapy in people with HIV. immunoSEQ v3.0 was run at survey level. Using immunoSEQ multiplex PCR, the repertoire was profiled, and TCRdb retains in-frame clones only, with some absent. Of about 19,000 clones in the sample, approximately 86% were seen once. Sequenced material: unsorted PBMCs, taken 2.1 years after starting antiretroviral therapy. The origin of the receptors is a man in his late teens or twenties with HIV.

The V call is TRBV13, the J call TRBJ1-2; D not resolved. Germline CDR1 is PRHDT and CDR2 is FYEKMQ (reference sequence). V was cut by 1 base and J by 8 bases, with 11 bases left in between. This CDR3 is built from 13 residues. The CDR3 region is CASSLEVTEGYTF. The CDR3 DNA is TGTGCCAGCAGCTTAGAGGTCACAGAAGGCTACACCTTC.

This clone occurred a few times. The chain has TRBV6-5 and TRBJ1-6; no clear D gene. Germline V gives CDR1 MNHEY, CDR2 SVGAGI. This CDR3 contains 13 residues. Trimming removed 4 bases at V and 7 bases at J, with 8 bases between. In DNA form, the CDR3 reads TGTGCCAGCAGTTGGGCAGCCAATTCACCCCTCCACTTT. Translated: CASSWAANSPLHF.

The genes are TRBV7-9 and TRBJ1-1; D is possibly TRBD1 (6 bases). The V and J ends lost 5 bases and 0 bases respectively, with 16 bases between them. The CDR3 has 16 amino acids. Looked up from germline, CDR1 is SEHNR and CDR2 is FQNEAQ (reference sequence). The CDR3 DNA reads as TGTGCCAGCAGCGGAGGGGGGACTTCAATGAACACTGAAGCTTTCTTT. It specifies CASSGGGTSMNTEAFF.

V is TRBV6-4 and J is TRBJ2-1, with a weak D call TRBD2 (6 bases). CDR1 MRHNA and CDR2 SNTAGT come from the germline V gene. Trimming took 6 bases from V and 13 from J, leaving 10 bases between them. The CDR3 extends over 10 amino acids. The CDR3 DNA follows: TGTGCCAGCAGGGGGGGTCAACAGTTCTTC. This translates into CASRGGQQFF.

Here the CDR3 DNA reads TGCGCCAGCAGCCAAGGTGTAGCGGGGGATTACAATGAGCAGTTCTTC. Encoded protein: CASSQGVAGDYNEQFF. The rearrangement joins TRBV4-3 to TRBJ2-1; 9 bases are shared with TRBD2. V gave up 1 base and J gave up 4 bases; unmatched junction bases: 5. CDR1 LGHNA and CDR2 YSLEER come from the germline V gene. The CDR3 length is 16 residues.

The chain carries TRBV19 and TRBJ2-1, with D perhaps assigned TRBD1 or TRBD2 (5 bases each). Per the germline V gene, CDR1 is LNHDA and CDR2 is SQIVND (reference sequence). V lost 3 bases and J 6 bases, leaving 12 bases between the germline ends. The CDR3 is made up of 14 amino acids. The CDR3 DNA follows: TGTGCCAGTAGTATTAGAGGGGTCGGCAATGAGCAGTTCTTC. It encodes CASSIRGVGNEQFF.

V usage is TRBV20-1 and J usage is TRBJ2-7, with D uncertain. Germline values: CDR1 DFQATT, CDR2 SNEGSKA (reference sequence). The CDR3 totals 8 residues. The ends were cut back, 4 bases at V and 6 bases at J, with 1 base in the middle. The CDR3 protein is CSAIEQYF. The CDR3 DNA reads TGCAGTGCTATCGAGCAGTACTTC.

The chain carries TRBV28 and TRBJ2-5, with 11 bases lining up with TRBD2. V shed 11 bases, J shed 0 bases, and the junction held 11 bases outside the gene matches. Per germline, CDR1 MDHEN and CDR2 SYDVKM. The CDR3 sequence is 16 residues long. CDR3 in DNA: TGTGCCGGAGGGACTAGCGGAACCCAGTACCAAGAGACCCAGTACTTC. Its translation is CAGGTSGTQYQETQYF.

This sequence joins TRBV4-3 and TRBJ1-4, with unresolved D. Looked up from germline, CDR1 is LGHNA and CDR2 is YSLEER. V lost 4 bases to trimming and J lost 0 bases, with 15 bases between them. The length of the CDR3 is 17 residues. CDR3 nucleotide sequence: TGCGCCAGCAGCCGTACCCTACGGAGCGCAACTAATGAAAAACTGTTTTTT. Protein sequence: CASSRTLRSATNEKLFF.